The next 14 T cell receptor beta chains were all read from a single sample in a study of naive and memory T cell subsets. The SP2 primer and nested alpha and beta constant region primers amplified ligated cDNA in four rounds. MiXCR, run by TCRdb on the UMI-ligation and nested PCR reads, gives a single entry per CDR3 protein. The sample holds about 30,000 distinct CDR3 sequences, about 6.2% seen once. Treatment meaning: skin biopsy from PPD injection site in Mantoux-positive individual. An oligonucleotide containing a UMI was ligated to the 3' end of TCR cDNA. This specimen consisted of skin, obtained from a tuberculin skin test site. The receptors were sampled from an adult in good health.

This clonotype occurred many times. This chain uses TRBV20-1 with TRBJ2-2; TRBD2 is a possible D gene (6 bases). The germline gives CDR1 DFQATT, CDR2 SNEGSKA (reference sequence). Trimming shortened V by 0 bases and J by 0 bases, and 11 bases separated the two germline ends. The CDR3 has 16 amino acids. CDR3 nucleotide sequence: TGCAGTGCTAGAGATCGGGGGAGTCCGAACACCGGGGAGCTGTTTTTT. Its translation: CSARDRGSPNTGELFF.

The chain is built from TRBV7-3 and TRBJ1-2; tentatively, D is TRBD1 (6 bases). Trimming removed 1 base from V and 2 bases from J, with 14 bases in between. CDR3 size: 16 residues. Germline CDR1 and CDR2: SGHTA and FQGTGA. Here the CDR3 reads CASSLSPGDLNYGYTF. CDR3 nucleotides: TGTGCCAGCAGCTTAAGTCCAGGGGACTTGAACTATGGCTACACCTTC. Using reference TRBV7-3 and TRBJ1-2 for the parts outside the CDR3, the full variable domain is GAGVSQTPSNKVTEKGKYVELRCDPISGHTALYWYRQSLGQGPEFLIYFQGTGAADDSGLPNDRFFAVRPEGSVSTLKIQRTERGDSAVYLCASSLSPGDLNYGYTFGSGTRLTVV.

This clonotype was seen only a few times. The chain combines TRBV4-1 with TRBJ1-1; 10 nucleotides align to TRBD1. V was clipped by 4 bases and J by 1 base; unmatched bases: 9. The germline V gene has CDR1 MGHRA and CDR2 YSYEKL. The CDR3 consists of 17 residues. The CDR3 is CASSPQTGGARNTEAFF. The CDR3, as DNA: TGCGCCAGCAGCCCCCAGACAGGGGGCGCGAGGAACACTGAAGCTTTCTTT.

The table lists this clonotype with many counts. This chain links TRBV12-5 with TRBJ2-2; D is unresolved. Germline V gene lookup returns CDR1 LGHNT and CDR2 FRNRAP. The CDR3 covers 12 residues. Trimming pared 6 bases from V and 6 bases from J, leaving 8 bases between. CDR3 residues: CASGTRAGELFF. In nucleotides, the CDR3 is TGTGCTAGTGGCACTCGGGCCGGGGAGCTGTTTTTT.

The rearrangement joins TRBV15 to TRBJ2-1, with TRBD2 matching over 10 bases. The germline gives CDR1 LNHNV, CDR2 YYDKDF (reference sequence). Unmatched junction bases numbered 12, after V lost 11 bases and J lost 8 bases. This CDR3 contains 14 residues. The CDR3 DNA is TGTGCCCAGCAGATCCCTAGCGGGGGTCATGAGCAGTTCTTC. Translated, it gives CAQQIPSGGHEQFF.

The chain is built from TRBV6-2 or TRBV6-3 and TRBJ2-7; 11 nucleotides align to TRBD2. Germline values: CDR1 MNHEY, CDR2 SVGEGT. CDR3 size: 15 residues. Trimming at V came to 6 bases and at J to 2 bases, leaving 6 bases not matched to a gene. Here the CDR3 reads CASRDGTSGTYEQYF. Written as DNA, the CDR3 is TGTGCCAGCAGGGACGGGACTAGCGGCACCTACGAGCAGTACTTC.

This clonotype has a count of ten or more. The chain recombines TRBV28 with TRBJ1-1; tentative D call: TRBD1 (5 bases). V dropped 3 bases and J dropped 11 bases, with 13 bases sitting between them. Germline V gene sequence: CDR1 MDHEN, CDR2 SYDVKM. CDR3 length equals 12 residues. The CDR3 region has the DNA TGTGCCAGCAGTTTGAGGGGAATGAATGCTTTCTTT. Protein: CASSLRGMNAFF.

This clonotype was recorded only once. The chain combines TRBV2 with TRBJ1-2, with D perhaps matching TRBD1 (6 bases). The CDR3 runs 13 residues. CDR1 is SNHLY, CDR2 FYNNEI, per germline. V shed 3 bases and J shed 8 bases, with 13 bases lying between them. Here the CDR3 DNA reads TGTGCCAGCAGTGACAGGGGATTTTTAGGCTACACCTTC. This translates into CASSDRGFLGYTF.

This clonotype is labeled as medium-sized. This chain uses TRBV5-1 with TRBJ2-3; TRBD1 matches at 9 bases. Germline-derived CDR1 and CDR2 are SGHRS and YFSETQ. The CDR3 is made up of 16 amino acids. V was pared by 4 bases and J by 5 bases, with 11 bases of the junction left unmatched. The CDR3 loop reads CASSTGQGNLQDTQYF. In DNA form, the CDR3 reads TGCGCCAGCAGCACGGGACAGGGAAACTTGCAAGATACGCAGTATTTT.

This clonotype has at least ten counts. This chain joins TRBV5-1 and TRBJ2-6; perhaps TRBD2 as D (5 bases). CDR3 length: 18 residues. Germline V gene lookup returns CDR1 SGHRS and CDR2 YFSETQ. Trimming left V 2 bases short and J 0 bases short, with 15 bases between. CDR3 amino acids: CASSFNSGESSGANVLTF. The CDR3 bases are TGCGCCAGCAGCTTCAATTCCGGGGAGAGCTCTGGGGCCAACGTCCTGACTTTC.

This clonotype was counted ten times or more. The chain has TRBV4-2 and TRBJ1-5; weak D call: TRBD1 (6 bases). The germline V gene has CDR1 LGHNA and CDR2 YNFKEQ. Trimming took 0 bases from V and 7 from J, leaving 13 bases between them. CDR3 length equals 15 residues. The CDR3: CASSQDKGGGQPQHF. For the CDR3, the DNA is TGTGCCAGCAGCCAAGATAAGGGGGGCGGCCAGCCCCAGCATTTT.

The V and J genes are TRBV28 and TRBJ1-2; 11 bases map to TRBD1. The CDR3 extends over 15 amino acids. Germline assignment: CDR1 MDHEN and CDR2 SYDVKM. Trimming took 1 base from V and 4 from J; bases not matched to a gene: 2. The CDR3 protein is CASSLYGTGGYGYTF. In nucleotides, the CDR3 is TGTGCCAGCAGTTTATATGGGACAGGGGGCTATGGCTACACCTTC.

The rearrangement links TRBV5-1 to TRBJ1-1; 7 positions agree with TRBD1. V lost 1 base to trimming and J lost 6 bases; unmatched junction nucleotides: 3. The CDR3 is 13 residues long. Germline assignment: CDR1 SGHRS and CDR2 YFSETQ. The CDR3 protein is CASSLRQGAEAFF. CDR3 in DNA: TGCGCCAGCAGCTTGCGGCAGGGGGCTGAAGCTTTCTTT.

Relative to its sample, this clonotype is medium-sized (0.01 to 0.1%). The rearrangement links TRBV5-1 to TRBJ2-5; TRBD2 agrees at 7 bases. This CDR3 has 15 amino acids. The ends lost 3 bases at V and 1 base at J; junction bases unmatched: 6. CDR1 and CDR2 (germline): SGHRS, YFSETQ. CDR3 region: CASSSGGGLQETQYF. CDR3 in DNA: TGCGCCAGCAGCTCCGGCGGGGGACTCCAAGAGACCCAGTACTTC.